This TCR beta chain was sequenced during a study of neurological immune-mediated disorders. With 10-nucleotide random UMIs included, cDNA was synthesized by 5'RACE. TCRdb recomputed calls from the 5' RACE reads with MiXCR, one row per CDR3 protein. The sample includes 55,000 to 75,000 distinct CDR3 sequences, around 2.3% of them seen just once. Study outcomes and limitations: The study found the most TCR clonal expansion in HTLV-1-associated myelopathy and the least in multiple sclerosis, below healthy controls.

Germline trimming cut 5 bases from V and 5 bases from J; bases unmatched to any gene: 6. The CDR3 totals 16 residues. Germline loops: CDR1 SGHTA, CDR2 FQGNSA. This clonotype occurred many times. The antigen is not known. The TCR was taken from a man aged 45-65 years with multiple sclerosis. The chain couples TRBV7-2 to TRBJ2-3, with 14 nucleotides matching TRBD2. What was sequenced was PBMCs. CDR3 residues: CASSHGTSGGGDTQYF. The CDR3 region has the DNA TGTGCCAGCAGCCACGGGACTAGCGGGGGCGGAGATACGCAGTATTTT.